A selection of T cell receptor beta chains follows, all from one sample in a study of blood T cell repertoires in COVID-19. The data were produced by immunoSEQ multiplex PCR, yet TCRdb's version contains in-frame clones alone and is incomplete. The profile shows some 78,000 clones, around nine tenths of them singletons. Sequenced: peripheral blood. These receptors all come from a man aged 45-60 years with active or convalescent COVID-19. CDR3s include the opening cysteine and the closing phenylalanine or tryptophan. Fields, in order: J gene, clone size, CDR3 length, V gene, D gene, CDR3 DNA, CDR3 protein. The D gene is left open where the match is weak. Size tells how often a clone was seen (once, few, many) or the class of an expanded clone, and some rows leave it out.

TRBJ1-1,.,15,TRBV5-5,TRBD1,TGTGCCAGCAGCTTGAGGACAGGCATGAACACTGAAGCTTTCTTT,CASSLRTGMNTEAFF
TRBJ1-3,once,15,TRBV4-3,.,TGCGCCAGCAGCCAAGATTCCGGGGATGGAAACACCATATATTTT,CASSQDSGDGNTIYF
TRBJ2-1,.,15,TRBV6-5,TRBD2,TGTGCCAGCAGTCTACACATAGCGGGGGGCAATGAGCAGTTCTTC,CASSLHIAGGNEQFF
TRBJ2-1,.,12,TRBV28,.,TGTGCCAGCAGCTCCCTAGACAATGAGCAGTTCTTC,CASSSLDNEQFF
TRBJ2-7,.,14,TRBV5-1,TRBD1,TGCGCCAGCAGCTCCAGACAGGGGGAGGACGAGCAGTACTTC,CASSSRQGEDEQYF
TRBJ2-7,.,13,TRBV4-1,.,TGCGCCAGCAGCCAAGGGGCTACCTACGAGCAGTACTTC,CASSQGATYEQYF
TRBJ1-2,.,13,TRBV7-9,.,TGTGCCAGCAGCTTTGGGACTGCTTTAGGCTACACCTTC,CASSFGTALGYTF
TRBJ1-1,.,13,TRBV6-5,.,TGTGCCAGCAGAGTACAGGGAGACACTGAAGCTTTCTTT,CASRVQGDTEAFF
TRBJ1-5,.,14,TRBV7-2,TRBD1,TGTGCCAGCAGCCAAGGACAGGGGGTTCAGCCCCAGCATTTT,CASSQGQGVQPQHF
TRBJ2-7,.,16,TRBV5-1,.,TGCGCCAGCAGCTTGGGGGGGCAGCCTAAATCCTACGAGCAGTACTTC,CASSLGGQPKSYEQYF
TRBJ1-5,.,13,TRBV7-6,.,TGTGCCAGCAGCTTAGATCAGAATCAGCCCCAGCATTTT,CASSLDQNQPQHF
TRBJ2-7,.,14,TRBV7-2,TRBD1,TGTGCCAGCAGCTTAGGAACAGGGGCCTACGAGCAGTACTTC,CASSLGTGAYEQYF
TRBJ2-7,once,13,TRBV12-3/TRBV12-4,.,TGTGCCAGCAAAGGGGGGGGCTCCTACGAGCAGTACTTC,CASKGGGSYEQYF
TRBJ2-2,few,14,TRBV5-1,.,TGCGCCAGCGTTGACAGCATCGAGAGCGGGGAGCTGTTTTTT,CASVDSIESGELFF
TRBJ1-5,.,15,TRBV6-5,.,TGTGCCAGCAGTCGCGTCCGAGGCCAGGGACAGCCCCAGCATTTT,CASSRVRGQGQPQHF
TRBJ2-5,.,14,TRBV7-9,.,TGTGCCAGCAGCCAACAGGGTGGCCAAGAGACCCAGTACTTC,CASSQQGGQETQYF
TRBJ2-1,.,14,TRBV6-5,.,TGTGCCAGCAGTTACTCTGGACAGTACAATGAGCAGTTCTTC,CASSYSGQYNEQFF
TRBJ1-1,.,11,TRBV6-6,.,TGTGCCAGCCGGGGTTGGACTGAAGCTTTCTTT,CASRGWTEAFF
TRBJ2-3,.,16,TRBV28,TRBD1,TGTGCCAGCAGTTCCACTGGACAGGGGCCACCCCATACGCAGTATTTT,CASSSTGQGPPHTQYF
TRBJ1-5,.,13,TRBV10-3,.,TGTGCCATCAGTGATGGAGGGGACCAGCCCCAGCATTTT,CAISDGGDQPQHF
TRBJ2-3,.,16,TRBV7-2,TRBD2,TGTGCCAGCAGCTTGGGGACTAGCGGGGTTACAGATACGCAGTATTTT,CASSLGTSGVTDTQYF
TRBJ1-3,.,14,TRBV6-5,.,TGTGCCAGCAGGCGGACAGTTCATGGAAACACCATATATTTT,CASRRTVHGNTIYF
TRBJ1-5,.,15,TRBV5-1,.,TGCGCCAGCAGCTTGGGACAGGTGAGTTATCAGCCCCAGCATTTT,CASSLGQVSYQPQHF
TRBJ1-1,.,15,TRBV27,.,TGTGCCAGCAGTTTACAGGGGACCTCGAACACTGAAGCTTTCTTT,CASSLQGTSNTEAFF
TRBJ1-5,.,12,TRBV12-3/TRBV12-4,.,TGTGCCAGCAGTTTCGGTGAAAGGCCCCAGCATTTT,CASSFGERPQHF
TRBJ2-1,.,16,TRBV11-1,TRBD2,TGTGCCAGCAGCGCACTCCTAACGGGGGGCTACAATGAGCAGTTCTTC,CASSALLTGGYNEQFF
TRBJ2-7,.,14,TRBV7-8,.,TGTGCCAGCAGCTTCGTTGGCAGGGCCAGGGAGCAGTACTTC,CASSFVGRAREQYF
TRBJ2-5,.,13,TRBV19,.,TGTGCCAGTAGTATCGGGTGGAGGGAGACCCAGTACTTC,CASSIGWRETQYF
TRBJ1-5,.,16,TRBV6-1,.,TGTGCCAGCAGTGCTACTAGTACATATAGCAATCAGCCCCAGCATTTT,CASSATSTYSNQPQHF